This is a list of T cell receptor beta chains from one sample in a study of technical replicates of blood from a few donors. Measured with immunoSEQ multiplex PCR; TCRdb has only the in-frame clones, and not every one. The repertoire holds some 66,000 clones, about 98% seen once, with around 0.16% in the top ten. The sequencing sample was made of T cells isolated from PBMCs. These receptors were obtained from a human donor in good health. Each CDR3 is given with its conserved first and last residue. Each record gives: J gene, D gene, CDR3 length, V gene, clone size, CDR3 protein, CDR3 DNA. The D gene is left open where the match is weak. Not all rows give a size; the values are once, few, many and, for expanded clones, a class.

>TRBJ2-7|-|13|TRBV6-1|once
CASSETGAYEQYF
TGTGCCAGCAGTGAGACAGGAGCTTACGAGCAGTACTTC
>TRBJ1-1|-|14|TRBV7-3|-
CASSLSVGDTEAFF
TGTGCCAGCAGCTTAAGTGTGGGCGACACTGAAGCTTTCTTT
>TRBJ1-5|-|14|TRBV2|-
CASSDSGTNQPQHF
TGTGCCAGCAGTGACTCGGGAACCAATCAGCCCCAGCATTTT
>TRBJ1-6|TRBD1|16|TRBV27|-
CASSPGQGLLYSPLHF
TGTGCCAGCAGTCCCGGACAGGGTTTACTTTATTCACCCCTCCACTTT
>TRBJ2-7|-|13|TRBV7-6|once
CASSLVESAEQYF
TGTGCCAGCAGCTTAGTAGAATCCGCCGAGCAGTACTTC
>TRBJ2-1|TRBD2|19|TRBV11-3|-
CASSFQPKGLAGGGNEQFF
TGTGCCAGCAGCTTCCAGCCGAAGGGACTAGCGGGAGGGGGAAATGAGCAGTTCTTC
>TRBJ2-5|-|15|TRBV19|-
CASAASAPGSETQYF
TGTGCCAGTGCGGCGAGTGCGCCGGGAAGTGAGACCCAGTACTTC
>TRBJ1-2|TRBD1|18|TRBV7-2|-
CASSLVSQGDRANYGYTF
TGTGCCAGCAGCTTAGTTTCCCAAGGGGACAGAGCTAACTATGGCTACACCTTC
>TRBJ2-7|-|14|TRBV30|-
CAWSMGTPYYEQYF
TGTGCCTGGAGTATGGGGACTCCTTACTACGAGCAGTACTTC
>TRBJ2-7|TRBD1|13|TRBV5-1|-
CASSVGQSYEQYF
TGCGCCAGCAGCGTGGGACAGTCCTACGAGCAGTACTTC
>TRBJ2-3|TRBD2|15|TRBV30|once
CAWSGSSGGADTQYF
TGTGCCTGGAGTGGGTCTAGCGGGGGAGCAGATACGCAGTATTTT
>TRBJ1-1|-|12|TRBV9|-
CASSAMNTEAFF
TGTGCCAGCAGCGCCATGAACACTGAAGCTTTCTTT
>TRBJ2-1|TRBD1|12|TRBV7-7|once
CASSPQGQEQFF
TGTGCTAGCAGCCCACAGGGACAGGAGCAGTTCTTC
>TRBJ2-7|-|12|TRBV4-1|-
CASSQVGYEQYF
TGCGCCAGCAGCCAAGTCGGGTACGAGCAGTACTTC
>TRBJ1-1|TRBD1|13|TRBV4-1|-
CASSPGTGYVAFF
TGCGCCAGCAGTCCCGGGACAGGGTACGTAGCTTTCTTT
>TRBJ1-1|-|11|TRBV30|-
CAGTEEGEAFF
TGTGCCGGAACAGAGGAGGGTGAAGCTTTCTTT
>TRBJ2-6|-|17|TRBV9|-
CASSVGGLAVGANVLTF
TGTGCCAGCAGCGTAGGGGGGCTGGCGGTGGGGGCCAACGTCCTGACTTTC
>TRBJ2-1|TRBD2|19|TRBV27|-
CASSPSPPGLAGVLGEQFF
TGTGCCAGCAGTCCCTCCCCTCCGGGACTAGCGGGAGTTTTAGGTGAGCAGTTCTTC
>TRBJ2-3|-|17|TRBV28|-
CASSSRTSGEGTDTQYF
TGTGCCAGCAGTTCACGGACCTCAGGGGAAGGGACAGATACGCAGTATTTT